This T cell receptor (beta chain) originates from a study of beta chain features in type 1 diabetes. The entirety of the isolated RNA underwent reverse transcription, so expressed TCRB transcripts were sequenced. Using immunoSEQ multiplex PCR, the repertoire was profiled, and TCRdb retains in-frame clones only, with some absent. The sample holds just over 600,000 clones; roughly a sixth are singletons and the top ten take roughly 0.098%. This CDR3 is built from 15 residues. The germline V gene has CDR1 SGHRS and CDR2 YFSETQ. The trim removed 1 base at V and 5 bases at J, leaving 6 bases unmatched. This clonotype originated in a man between 18 and 29 years old in good health. The sequenced sample consisted of naive CD4+ T cells from blood. The rearrangement joins TRBV5-1 to TRBJ2-1; 7 bases align to TRBD1. In nucleotides, the CDR3 is TGCGCCAGCAGCTTGATGGGGGACAGTAACAATGAGCAGTTCTTC. Translating it yields CASSLMGDSNNEQFF.